The 5 T cell receptor beta chains reported below all come from one sample, sequenced in a study of identical twins. Each CDR3 protein is one row after TCRdb ran MiXCR on the 5' RACE reads. The sample lists hundreds of thousands of distinct CDR3 sequences; roughly 7% were seen once. The data also belong to a second study, concerning yellow fever vaccine responses in identical twins.

The sample taken for sequencing was memory (CD45RO+) T cells sorted from blood. The receptors derive from a woman between 18 and 29 years old in good health.

This clonotype was seen ten or more times. The rearrangement links TRBV27 to TRBJ2-5; D gene unclear. Germline assignment: CDR1 MNHEY and CDR2 SMNVEV (reference sequence). The CDR3 consists of 14 residues. V lost 9 bases and J lost 7, with 21 bases in between. The CDR3 region has the DNA TGTGCCAGTAGGAAAGAAGACGGATTCGGGACCCAGTACTTC. Protein sequence: CASRKEDGFGTQYF.

This clonotype showed up many times. The chain uses TRBV11-1 and TRBJ1-6; 7 bases agree with TRBD1. The germline V gene has CDR1 SGHAT and CDR2 FQDESV (reference sequence). The CDR3 spans 15 residues. Trimming cost V 5 bases and J 4 bases; bases outside gene matches: 5. CDR3 coding DNA: TGTGCCAGCAGCCCCTCGGGACAGTATAATTCACCCCTCCACTTT. Protein sequence: CASSPSGQYNSPLHF.

The chain joins TRBV27 to TRBJ2-3, with 11 bases matching TRBD2. This CDR3 is built from 14 residues. Germline values: CDR1 MNHEY, CDR2 SMNVEV (reference sequence). Trimming at V came to 6 bases and at J to 4 bases, leaving 3 bases not matched to a gene. Here the CDR3 reads CASRPGLAADTQYF. CDR3 coding DNA: TGTGCCAGCAGACCGGGACTAGCGGCAGATACGCAGTATTTT.

Ten or more counts support this clonotype. The chain employs TRBV11-1 and TRBJ2-1; 12 bases agree with TRBD2. This CDR3 has 19 amino acids. V lost 1 base and J lost 3; bases outside the gene matches: 10. Germline CDR1 and CDR2: SGHAT and FQDESV (reference sequence). The CDR3 DNA reads TGTGCCAGCAGCTTAGGACTAGCGGGAGCCCAATCTTACTACAATGAGCAGTTCTTC. This sequence encodes CASSLGLAGAQSYYNEQFF.

This clonotype was seen a handful of times. The chain uses TRBV29-1 and TRBJ2-3; D may be TRBD2 (5 bases). V lost 4 bases and J lost 0, with 26 bases in between. This CDR3 is built from 19 residues. Per germline, CDR1 SQVTM and CDR2 ANQGSEA. CDR3 in amino acids: CSVALILGHQPTSTDTQYF. The CDR3 nucleotides read TGCAGCGTTGCCCTCATACTAGGTCACCAACCGACTAGCACAGATACGCAGTATTTT.